What follows are 20 T cell receptor beta chains derived from one specimen sequenced in a study of technical replicates of blood from several donors. Sequenced by immunoSEQ multiplex PCR; TCRdb stores in-frame clones only, minus some. The data hold fewer than 85,000 clones, with about 94% observed a single time. Sample: T cells isolated from PBMCs. These receptors came from a human donor in good health.

The J gene is TRBJ2-7, the V gene TRBV5-1; D is uncertain. CDR1 SGHRS and CDR2 YFSETQ come from the germline V gene. This CDR3 spans 13 amino acids. The germline V and J ends were trimmed by 2 bases and 6 bases, with 12 bases remaining between them. The CDR3 region is CASSFGGQFEQYF. The CDR3 DNA is TGCGCCAGCAGCTTTGGTGGGCAGTTCGAGCAGTACTTC.

In this sample, this clone turned up once. This sequence joins TRBV2 and TRBJ1-1; D not resolved. V was trimmed by 3 bases and J by 11 bases, leaving 10 bases between them. The CDR3 runs to 11 residues. Germline V gene data show CDR1 as SNHLY and CDR2 as FYNNEI. This CDR3 reads CASSDGSRAFF. In DNA, the CDR3 is TGTGCCAGCAGTGACGGTTCGAGGGCTTTCTTT.

V usage is TRBV4-1 and J usage is TRBJ2-5; 9 nucleotides match TRBD2. Germline loops: CDR1 MGHRA, CDR2 YSYEKL. Unmatched junction bases numbered 4, after V lost 0 bases and J lost 2 bases. The CDR3 consists of 16 residues. CDR3 sequence: CASSQDFLAGQETQYF. The CDR3 nucleotides read TGCGCCAGCAGCCAAGATTTCCTAGCGGGGCAAGAGACCCAGTACTTC.

This clone was seen more than once but under ten times. V and J are TRBV11-2 and TRBJ1-1; 7 positions agree with TRBD1. The CDR3 sequence is 16 residues long. Per the germline V gene, CDR1 is SGHAT and CDR2 is FQNNGV. V lost 2 bases and J lost 2; bases outside the gene matches: 8. CDR3 protein: CASSLTHDRANTEAFF. Written as DNA, the CDR3 is TGTGCCAGCAGCTTAACCCATGACAGGGCTAACACTGAAGCTTTCTTT.

As DNA, the CDR3 is TGCGCCAGCAGCCGACAGGGGGGGTCCTACGAGCAGTACTTC. It specifies CASSRQGGSYEQYF. The V and J genes are TRBV4-1 and TRBJ2-7, with 9 positions matching TRBD1. Trimming at V came to 4 bases and at J to 1 base, leaving 2 bases not matched to a gene. Germline V gives CDR1 MGHRA, CDR2 YSYEKL. This CDR3 has 14 residues.

The V gene is TRBV6-1, the J gene TRBJ2-7; 8 nucleotides agree with TRBD1. The germline CDR1 and CDR2 sequences are MNHNS and SASEGT. This CDR3 is 15 amino acids long. The V gene end was trimmed by 4 bases and the J gene end by 4 bases; junction bases not matched to a gene: 9. The CDR3 DNA reads TGTGCCAGCAGTGCCTCGACAGGGGCACGGTACGAGCAGTACTTC. This codes for CASSASTGARYEQYF.

The genes are TRBV30 and TRBJ2-2; TRBD2 might be the D (5 bases). There are 13 residues in the CDR3. The germline V gene encodes CDR1 GTSNPN and CDR2 SVGIG (reference sequence). Between the trimmed V and J ends, which lost 4 bases and 5 bases, there was a span of 11 bases. The CDR3 region is CAWTTTGTGELFF. In DNA form, the CDR3 reads TGTGCCTGGACTACCACGGGGACCGGGGAGCTGTTTTTT.

The chain links TRBV11-3 to TRBJ1-1; D not certain. The CDR3 spans 14 residues. Germline V gene data show CDR1 as SGHNT and CDR2 as YENEEA. V was shortened by 1 base and J by 3 bases, with 9 bases between the two germline ends. The CDR3 here is CASSLAQRHTEAFF. The CDR3 region has the DNA TGTGCCAGCAGCTTAGCACAGAGACACACTGAAGCTTTCTTT.

The CDR3 reads CASSLNAGAETQYF. In nucleotides, the CDR3 is TGTGCCAGCAGCTTAAATGCGGGGGCGGAGACCCAGTACTTC. This chain uses TRBV7-3 with TRBJ2-5; D is possibly TRBD2 (7 bases). CDR3 length: 14 amino acids. Germline lookup yields CDR1 SGHTA and CDR2 FQGTGA. V was shortened by 1 base and J by 5 bases, with 11 bases between the two germline ends.

The genes are TRBV27 and TRBJ2-3; D is unclear. Germline-derived CDR1 and CDR2 are MNHEY and SMNVEV (reference sequence). The ends were cut back, 7 bases at V and 1 base at J, with 3 bases in the middle. There are 11 residues in the CDR3. CDR3: CASTGTDTQYF. The CDR3, as DNA: TGTGCCAGCACCGGCACAGATACGCAGTATTTT.

V is TRBV4-1 and J is TRBJ1-4, with D uncertain. V was cut by 1 base and J by 0 bases, with 9 bases left in between. The germline V gene encodes CDR1 MGHRA and CDR2 YSYEKL. The length of the CDR3 is 16 residues. The CDR3 sequence: CASSQVSESTNEKLFF. CDR3 DNA: TGCGCCAGCAGCCAAGTTAGTGAGTCAACTAATGAAAAACTGTTTTTT.

The rearrangement links TRBV6-6 to TRBJ2-5, with 10 positions matching TRBD1. After removal of 5 bases from V and 3 bases from J, the junction contained 9 bases not matched to a gene. The CDR3 has 16 residues. CDR1 MNHNY and CDR2 SVGAGI come from the germline V gene (reference sequence). DNA for the CDR3: TGTGCCAGCAGTAGTACCGGGACAGGGGAAAAAGAGACCCAGTACTTC. It is translated as CASSSTGTGEKETQYF.

This chain connects TRBV5-4 to TRBJ2-7; 7 bases fit TRBD1. The CDR3 is 15 amino acids. Germline V gene data show CDR1 as SGHNT and CDR2 as YYREEE (reference sequence). V shed 0 bases and J 3 bases; nucleotides not matched to a gene: 6. This chain's CDR3 is CASSLGVWDSYEQYF. DNA for the CDR3: TGTGCCAGCAGCTTGGGGGTCTGGGACAGCTACGAGCAGTACTTC.

The CDR3 DNA follows: TGTGCCACCAGCAGAGATCGGTTCGGGGAGACCCAGTACTTC. As protein: CATSRDRFGETQYF. The rearrangement joins TRBV15 to TRBJ2-5; no clear D gene. V lost 0 bases and J lost 5, with 10 bases in between. The CDR3 consists of 14 residues. Germline CDR1 LNHNV, CDR2 YYDKDF (reference sequence).

This clone was seen once. This sample includes further DNA sequences coding for the same CDR3. The CDR3 is CASSIGPGGQPQHF. CDR3 nucleotide sequence: TGTGCCAGTAGTATAGGGCCAGGAGGTCAGCCCCAGCATTTT. This chain uses TRBV19 with TRBJ1-5; D gene uncertain. The CDR3 consists of 14 residues. Germline CDR1 and CDR2: LNHDA and SQIVND (reference sequence). Trimming removed 1 base at V and 6 bases at J, with 10 bases between.

The chain joins TRBV28 to TRBJ2-7; D call uncertain. The CDR3 length is 12 residues. The V and J ends lost 5 bases and 0 bases respectively, with 5 bases between them. Per germline, CDR1 MDHEN and CDR2 SYDVKM. The CDR3 spells CASSPISYEQYF. CDR3 DNA sequence: TGTGCCAGCAGTCCCATCTCCTACGAGCAGTACTTC. Variable domain in full (rest from reference TRBV28 and TRBJ2-7): DVKVTQSSRYLVKRTGEKVFLECVQDMDHENMFWYRQDPGLGLRLIYFSYDVKMKEKGDIPEGYSVSREKKERFSLILESASTNQTSMYLCASSPISYEQYFGPGTRLTVT.

As concerns this clone: Being one base from a much bigger clone, this may be a read error. The sample carries other DNA sequences with the same CDR3. CDR3 region: CASSLEARDTEAFF. CDR3 in DNA: TGTGCTAGCAGCTTAGAAGCCAGGGACACTGAAGCTTTCTTT. The chain joins TRBV7-9 to TRBJ1-1; perhaps TRBD1 as D (5 bases). CDR3 length: 14 amino acids. Per the germline V gene, CDR1 is SEHNR and CDR2 is FQNEAQ (reference sequence).

The chain joins TRBV7-8 to TRBJ1-4, with D possibly matching TRBD1 (6 bases). Between the trimmed V and J ends, which lost 2 bases and 5 bases, there was a span of 18 bases. Germline V gene lookup returns CDR1 SGHVS and CDR2 FQNEAQ. This CDR3 region has 17 residues. For the CDR3, the DNA is TGTGCCAGCAGCTTACCCCGATTCAGGGGCCCAAATGAAAAACTGTTTTTT. It yields the protein CASSLPRFRGPNEKLFF. Full variable domain (remainder filled in from reference TRBV7-8 and TRBJ1-4): GAGVSQSPRYKVAKRGQDVALRCDPISGHVSLFWYQQALGQGPEFLTYFQNEAQLDKSGLPSDRFFAERPEGSVSTLKIQRTQQEDSAVYLCASSLPRFRGPNEKLFFGSGTQLSVL.

V and J are TRBV10-3 and TRBJ2-7; TRBD2 matches at 9 bases. The CDR3 loop spans 13 amino acids. V was clipped by 7 bases and J by 2 bases; unmatched bases: 3. Germline V lookup: CDR1 ENHRY, CDR2 SYGVKD. Here the CDR3 reads CAIKPSGAYEQYF. The CDR3 DNA reads as TGTGCCATCAAGCCTAGCGGGGCCTACGAGCAGTACTTC.

V and J are TRBV27 and TRBJ2-5, with D tentatively TRBD1 (5 bases). Germline values: CDR1 MNHEY, CDR2 SMNVEV (reference sequence). The CDR3 spans 13 residues. Trimming took off 5 bases at V and 0 bases at J, with 7 bases between the two ends. CDR3 DNA: TGTGCCAGCAGTAACAGGAACCAAGAGACCCAGTACTTC. This encodes CASSNRNQETQYF.